The 20 T cell receptor beta chains below were found in one sample sequenced in a study of T cell responses to AZD1222 COVID-19 vaccine (dated by TCRdb to the early 2020s). The label giving this sample's time point can be read as: baseline before first vaccination. The library was built by means of the immunoSEQ multiplex PCR assay. TCRdb holds this immuneACCESS table with in-frame rearrangements only. Some clones are missing; in checked studies, unresolved V genes explain under half, and the rest has no known cause. A total of around 130,000 clones appear in this sample, 80% to 90% of them only once. The ten largest make up more than 2.5% of the sample. The sequencing here drew on peripheral blood, taken on day 0 of AZD1222 vaccination. The receptors here all came from an adult in good health.

The chain is built from TRBV7-2 and TRBJ2-3; 8 bases map to TRBD1. The CDR3 is made up of 15 amino acids. CDR1 and CDR2 from the germline V gene are SGHTA and FQGNSA. V was pared by 6 bases and J by 2 bases, with 7 bases of the junction left unmatched. CDR3: CASSPGQVSTDTQYF. In DNA, the CDR3 is TGTGCCAGCAGTCCGGGACAGGTGTCCACAGATACGCAGTATTTT.

J is TRBJ2-3 and V is TRBV5-5; TRBD2 agrees at 12 bases. This CDR3 has 17 residues. The V gene's germline CDR1 is SGHKS and CDR2 YYEKEE (reference sequence). V shed 4 bases and J 4 bases; nucleotides not matched to a gene: 10. The CDR3 nucleotides are TGTGCCAGCAGCAATACGCCGACTAGCGGGGGTTCAGATACGCAGTATTTT. Translated, it gives CASSNTPTSGGSDTQYF.

This rearrangement joins TRBV28 to TRBJ2-7, with TRBD1 as a possible D gene (6 bases). The V end was cut by 8 bases, the J end by 3 bases, with 20 bases between. CDR1 is MDHEN and CDR2 is SYDVKM in the germline V gene. The CDR3 is 15 residues long. Here the CDR3 DNA reads TGTGCCAGCCTCCCCGGGGCAGGGGCACTCTACGAGCAGTACTTC. Translation gives CASLPGAGALYEQYF.

The chain uses TRBV6-2 or TRBV6-3 and TRBJ2-6; 8 nucleotides match TRBD2. The germline V gene encodes CDR1 MNHEY and CDR2 SVGEGT. V lost 0 bases, J lost 0 bases, and 1 base stayed unmatched. CDR3 length: 17 amino acids. The CDR3 bases are TGTGCCAGCAGTTACTCCCGGGGGGGCTCTGGGGCCAACGTCCTGACTTTC. Translation: CASSYSRGGSGANVLTF.

The chain uses TRBV5-1 and TRBJ1-1; maybe TRBD1 (5 bases). The germline V and J ends were trimmed by 0 bases and 8 bases, with 17 bases remaining between them. CDR1 SGHRS and CDR2 YFSETQ come from the germline V gene. There are 15 residues in the CDR3. The CDR3 sequence: CASSLAPGTPGEAFF. The DNA for the CDR3 is TGCGCCAGCAGCTTGGCCCCGGGAACCCCAGGGGAAGCTTTCTTT.

J is TRBJ1-5 and V is TRBV6-5; D might be TRBD1 (5 bases). Germline V gene lookup returns CDR1 MNHEY and CDR2 SVGAGI. This CDR3 is 13 amino acids long. V lost 5 bases to trimming and J lost 11 bases, with 16 bases between them. DNA of the CDR3: TGTGCCAGCAGTAGTCCCGGGACCCGGACCCAGCATTTT. Translated: CASSSPGTRTQHF.

This clone was seen just once. The V call is TRBV7-9, the J call TRBJ1-2; tentative D call: TRBD1 (5 bases). The germline CDR1 and CDR2 sequences are SEHNR and FQNEAQ (reference sequence). With 4 bases removed from V and 6 bases from J, the gap between germline ends came to 24 bases. This CDR3 comprises 17 residues. The CDR3 nucleotides are TGTGCCAGCAGCTCGACGTTCACTAGGGGCCTTGCTCATGGCTACACCTTC. Encoded protein: CASSSTFTRGLAHGYTF.

The chain couples TRBV29-1 to TRBJ2-5; D is possibly TRBD1 or TRBD2 (5 bases each). The V end was cut by 5 bases, the J end by 1 base, with 8 bases between. The germline V gene encodes CDR1 SQVTM and CDR2 ANQGSEA. The CDR3 contains 12 residues. This CDR3 reads CSVRGPQETQYF. As DNA, the CDR3 is TGCAGCGTTCGGGGCCCCCAAGAGACCCAGTACTTC.

The CDR3 reads CASSTQWGGSYNEQFF. The CDR3 DNA reads as TGCGCCAGCAGCACCCAATGGGGGGGCTCCTACAATGAGCAGTTCTTC. The chain links TRBV5-1 to TRBJ2-1, with TRBD2 matching 7 bases. The germline gives CDR1 SGHRS, CDR2 YFSETQ. This CDR3 spans 16 amino acids. V dropped 4 bases and J dropped 0; count of bases not matched to a gene: 7.

The V gene is TRBV28, the J gene TRBJ1-5; D gene unclear. Germline V gene data show CDR1 as MDHEN and CDR2 as SYDVKM. V lost 2 bases, J lost 3 bases, and 5 bases lay in between. This CDR3 has 13 residues. CDR3 sequence (DNA): TGTGCCAGCAGTTTAGGGTTCAATCAGCCCCAGCATTTT. Protein product: CASSLGFNQPQHF.

This chain uses TRBV5-5 with TRBJ1-1; 7 bases are a match to TRBD1. J gave up 4 bases and V 0 bases, and 6 bases lay outside the gene matches. Germline CDR1 reads SGHKS; CDR2 reads YYEKEE (reference sequence). The CDR3 is 15 amino acids. The CDR3 region is CASSLVEGASTEAFF. In nucleotides, the CDR3 is TGTGCCAGCAGCTTGGTGGAGGGGGCGTCCACTGAAGCTTTCTTT.

This clone was seen just once. The rearrangement uses TRBV4-3 and TRBJ1-1, with no clear D. CDR1 LGHNA and CDR2 YSLEER come from the germline V gene. This CDR3 contains 13 residues. V was cut by 0 bases and J by 7 bases, with 9 bases left in between. CDR3 loop: CASSQEASFEAFF. CDR3 bases: TGCGCCAGCAGCCAAGAAGCCAGCTTTGAAGCTTTCTTT.

The CDR3 spells CAWSVPSPGTTEAFF. CDR3 nucleotide sequence: TGTGCCTGGAGTGTACCAAGTCCGGGGACCACTGAAGCTTTCTTT. The chain links TRBV30 to TRBJ1-1; D is perhaps TRBD1 (5 bases). CDR1 is GTSNPN, CDR2 SVGIG, per germline (reference sequence). The CDR3 is 15 residues long. Trimming took 0 bases from V and 4 from J, leaving 15 bases between them. Full variable domain (missing parts from reference TRBV30 and TRBJ1-1): SQTIHQWPATLVQPVGSPLSLECTVEGTSNPNLYWYRQAAGRGLQLLFYSVGIGQISSEVPQNLSASRPQDRQFILSSKKLLLSDSGFYLCAWSVPSPGTTEAFFGQGTRLTVV.

The V and J genes are TRBV30 and TRBJ1-1, with 11 positions matching TRBD1. The ends lost 0 bases at V and 5 bases at J; junction bases unmatched: 11. The CDR3 consists of 17 residues. CDR1 is GTSNPN and CDR2 is SVGIG in the germline V gene (reference sequence). This chain's CDR3 is CAWSVLGQGVRETEAFF. The CDR3 nucleotides are TGTGCCTGGAGTGTACTGGGACAGGGGGTTCGTGAAACTGAAGCTTTCTTT.

This clone appeared a few times. The DNA of the CDR3 is TGTGCCAGCAGCTTAGATGACGGAGCCTATTCACCCCTCCACTTT. The encoded protein is CASSLDDGAYSPLHF. This chain joins TRBV7-2 and TRBJ1-6; D uncertain. The germline V gene has CDR1 SGHTA and CDR2 FQGNSA. The CDR3 length is 15 residues. V was trimmed by 1 base and J by 8 bases, leaving 12 bases between them. Full variable domain (missing parts from reference TRBV7-2 and TRBJ1-6): GAGVSQSPSNKVTEKGKDVELRCDPISGHTALYWYRQSLGQGLEFLIYFQGNSAPDKSGLPSDRFSAERTGGSVSTLTIQRTQQEDSAVYLCASSLDDGAYSPLHFGNGTRLTVT.

V and J are TRBV7-2 and TRBJ1-2, with D hard to call. Germline loops: CDR1 SGHTA, CDR2 FQGNSA. Trimming pared 1 base from V and 0 bases from J, leaving 6 bases between. The CDR3 is 14 amino acids. The CDR3 DNA follows: TGTGCCAGCAGCTTAGTCACCGCTAACTATGGCTACACCTTC. Amino acid sequence: CASSLVTANYGYTF.

This clone has just one count. V usage is TRBV9 and J usage is TRBJ2-2; no firm D call. There are 15 residues in the CDR3. Germline CDR1 reads SGDLS; CDR2 reads YYNGEE. V lost 0 bases to trimming and J lost 3 bases, with 9 bases between them. CDR3 coding DNA: TGTGCCAGCAGCGTAGCGGCCAGCTACACCGGGGAGCTGTTTTTT. Protein product: CASSVAASYTGELFF.

The chain joins TRBV3-1 (or the pseudogene TRBV3-2) to TRBJ1-5, with D unclear. The V gene lost 8 bases and the J gene lost 0 bases, with 8 bases spanning the gap. This CDR3 is built from 13 residues. Germline lookup yields CDR1 LGHDT and CDR2 YNNKEL (reference sequence). CDR3 sequence reads: CASPVCSNQPQHF. CDR3 nucleotide sequence: TGTGCCAGCCCGGTCTGTAGCAATCAGCCCCAGCATTTT.

This rearrangement joins TRBV7-8 to TRBJ1-5; a possible D gene is TRBD1 (5 bases). The germline V gene encodes CDR1 SGHVS and CDR2 FQNEAQ. Trimming stripped 1 base from V and 8 bases from J, with 12 bases between. This CDR3 region has 14 residues. The CDR3 bases are TGTGCCAGCAGCTTAGGCACGGGGGGTGAGCCCCAGCATTTT. Translated, it gives CASSLGTGGEPQHF.

The count of this clone is one. V and J are TRBV7-2 and TRBJ1-3; D remains unclear. CDR1 is SGHTA, CDR2 FQGNSA, per germline. This CDR3 has 15 residues. V lost 0 bases and J lost 4, with 10 bases in between. CDR3 sequence (DNA): TGTGCCAGCAGCTTAGCTCGCATGTGGGGAAACACCATATATTTT. Translated: CASSLARMWGNTIYF.